These 31 T cell receptor beta chains share one sample of origin, sequenced in a study of T cells in Graves' hyperthyroidism and ophthalmopathy. The source material, RNA transcripts, was used to amplify TCR beta CDR3 regions. Primed by the HTBI set, a first-round RT-PCR was run on the TCR CDR3. Each CDR3 protein gets one entry after TCRdb re-called the multiplex PCR reads with MiXCR. Of 500,000 to 750,000 distinct CDR3 sequences in the sample, around 46% were seen once. The source material was peripheral blood or thyroid tissue (not recorded which). All receptors derive from a woman between 18 and 29 years old with Graves' hyperthyroidism.

With regard to this clonotype: A read error is likely, as this CDR3 ends without the conserved phenylalanine or tryptophan. The limits of the CDR3 on the DNA are not certain, so only TCRdb's listed CDR3 is given. This chain joins TRBV2 and TRBJ2-7. The CDR3 has 9 residues if both end residues are counted. Looked up from germline, CDR1 is SNHLY and CDR2 is FYNNEI. The CDR3 here is CASSEQLQT.

This clonotype was seen ten or more times. The chain uses TRBV27 and TRBJ1-2; D is perhaps TRBD1 (5 bases). This CDR3 is 14 amino acids long. V was cut by 2 bases and J by 7 bases, with 14 bases left in between. From germline, CDR1 is MNHEY and CDR2 SMNVEV (reference sequence). This CDR3 is CASSLQGRGSGYTF. The CDR3 DNA reads as TGTGCCAGCAGTTTACAGGGAAGAGGTAGTGGCTACACCTTC.

This clonotype occurred many times. V and J are TRBV7-9 and TRBJ1-2; D is perhaps TRBD1 (6 bases). V lost 4 bases, J lost 7 bases, and 16 bases lay in between. The CDR3 totals 14 residues. CDR1 and CDR2 (germline): SEHNR, FQNEAQ (reference sequence). The CDR3 DNA sequence: TGTGCCAGCAGCTCCACAAAACAGGGTCGTGGCTACACCTTC. Encoded protein: CASSSTKQGRGYTF.

The J gene is TRBJ2-1, the V gene TRBV24-1; D possibly corresponds to TRBD2 (5 bases). Trimming took off 5 bases at V and 0 bases at J, with 10 bases between the two ends. Per the germline V gene, CDR1 is KGHDR and CDR2 is SFDVKD. The CDR3 contains 15 residues. The CDR3 DNA is TGTGCCACCAGTGTATCAGGAGGCTCCTACAATGAGCAGTTCTTC. It codes for CATSVSGGSYNEQFF.

Details on this clonotype: It may be a read error: a sequence one base away is much more abundant. Since the CDR3 does not end with the conserved phenylalanine or tryptophan, this likely comes from a read error. V is TRBV7-3 and J is TRBJ1-1, with D tentatively TRBD1 (5 bases). The CDR3 has 16 amino acids. Trimming shortened V by 5 bases and J by 1 base, and 17 bases separated the two germline ends. In germline, CDR1 is SGHTA, CDR2 FQGTGA. This CDR3 reads CASSQVGDFSNTEAFS. The CDR3 DNA reads TGTGCCAGCAGCCAAGTGGGGGACTTCTCGAACACTGAAGCTTTCTCT.

The chain links TRBV6-5 to TRBJ2-7, with D tentatively TRBD1 (7 bases). V lost 4 bases to trimming and J lost 3 bases, with 13 bases between them. Germline V CDR1 and CDR2: MNHEY, SVGAGI. The CDR3 totals 14 residues. CDR3 loop: CASSFQGGLYEQYF. In nucleotides, the CDR3 is TGTGCCAGCAGTTTCCAGGGGGGCCTCTACGAGCAGTACTTC.

This clonotype was counted a single time. The chain has TRBV7-9 and TRBJ2-5; D may be TRBD1 (5 bases). Between the trimmed V and J ends, which lost 4 bases and 13 bases, there was a span of 13 bases. The CDR3 totals 11 residues. Germline V gene lookup returns CDR1 SEHNR and CDR2 FQNEAQ (reference sequence). CDR3 coding DNA: TGTGCCAGCAGCTCGGAAGGGGCGAGGTACTTC. Translating gives CASSSEGARYF.

This clonotype has a count of ten or more. The chain carries TRBV5-6 and TRBJ2-7; 15 bases line up with TRBD2. Germline V gene sequence: CDR1 SGHDT, CDR2 YYEEEE. The CDR3 is 16 residues long. J gave up 2 bases and V 4 bases, and 4 bases lay outside the gene matches. CDR3 in DNA: TGTGCCAGCAGCGCGGGACTAGCGGGAGGAACCTACGAGCAGTACTTC. Its protein is CASSAGLAGGTYEQYF.

In this sample, this clonotype turned up many times. The rearrangement uses TRBV29-1 and TRBJ1-2; D is perhaps TRBD1 (5 bases). The V gene lost 0 bases and the J gene lost 7 bases, with 18 bases spanning the gap. Per the germline V gene, CDR1 is SQVTM and CDR2 is ANQGSEA. CDR3 length: 15 residues. The CDR3 DNA sequence: TGCAGCGTTGAAGATCGGGGTAGGGGCGTCTTTGGCTACACCTTC. Amino acids: CSVEDRGRGVFGYTF.

The J gene is TRBJ1-1, the V gene TRBV20-1, with D perhaps matching TRBD1 (5 bases). In germline, CDR1 is DFQATT, CDR2 SNEGSKA (reference sequence). The CDR3 has 13 amino acids. V was shortened by 7 bases and J by 2 bases, with 14 bases between the two germline ends. Here the CDR3 reads CSGTSGANTEAFF. For the CDR3, the DNA is TGCAGTGGGACTAGCGGGGCCAACACTGAAGCTTTCTTT.

This clonotype has just a few counts. CDR3 protein: CASSARADTQYF. In DNA, the CDR3 is TGTGCCAGCAGCGCGAGAGCAGATACGCAGTATTTT. The chain couples TRBV2 to TRBJ2-3, with D uncertain. Germline CDR1 and CDR2: SNHLY and FYNNEI. Deletions cut 6 bases from V and 4 bases from J, with 8 bases between. The CDR3 is made up of 12 amino acids.

The rearrangement links TRBV29-1 to TRBJ1-2; D is uncertain. The V gene lost 8 bases and the J gene lost 4 bases, with 20 bases spanning the gap. Germline CDR1 is SQVTM and CDR2 is ANQGSEA. This CDR3 is built from 14 residues. This chain's CDR3 is CSSDSGGRGYGYTF. The CDR3 DNA reads TGCAGCTCGGATTCAGGCGGGAGAGGCTATGGCTACACCTTC.

On this clonotype itself: The junction differs from germline at one of its ends, possibly a read error. The chain uses TRBV29-1 and TRBJ2-4; 8 nucleotides align to TRBD2. This CDR3 is built from 12 residues. The V gene's germline CDR1 is SQVTM and CDR2 ANQGSEA. CDR3 sequence reads: CASGSTLDEQYF. CDR3 sequence (DNA): TGTGCCAGCGGGAGTACTCTCGATGAGCAGTACTTC. The full variable domain, its missing parts supplied by reference TRBV29-1 and TRBJ2-4, is SAVISQKPSRDICQRGTSLTIQCQVDSQVTMMFWYRQQPGQSLTLIATANQGSEATYESGFVIDKFPISRPNLTFSTLTVSNMSPEDSSIYLCASGSTLDEQYFGAGTRLSVL.

This clonotype appeared a few times. The genes are TRBV18 and TRBJ1-4; D remains ambiguous. Trimming removed 2 bases at V and 5 bases at J, with 6 bases between. The CDR3 has 13 amino acids. Germline lookup yields CDR1 KGHSH and CDR2 LQKENI. In DNA form, the CDR3 reads TGTGCCAGCTCACCAGGCCGAAATGAAAAACTGTTTTTT. It encodes CASSPGRNEKLFF. The full variable domain, in which reference TRBV18 and TRBJ1-4 provide the parts outside the CDR3, is NAGVMQNPRHLVRRRGQEARLRCSPMKGHSHVYWYRQLPEEGLKFMVYLQKENIIDESGMPKERFSAEFPKEGPSILRIQQVVRGDSAAYFCASSPGRNEKLFFGSGTQLSVL.

Note on this clonotype: It may be a read error: a sequence one base away is much more abundant. Since the CDR3 does not end with the conserved phenylalanine or tryptophan, this likely comes from a read error. The CDR3 coding sequence is TGTGCCAGCAGCGCCACTGAGGCCCCGCAGTACCTC. This gives the protein CASSATEAPQYL. The rearrangement uses TRBV9 and TRBJ2-7; D unresolved. V dropped 3 bases and J dropped 9 bases, with 13 bases sitting between them. Per germline, CDR1 SGDLS and CDR2 YYNGEE. The CDR3 loop spans 12 amino acids.

V gene TRBV7-2 combines with J gene TRBJ2-5; D possibly matches TRBD1 or TRBD2 (5 bases each). From germline, CDR1 is SGHTA and CDR2 FQGNSA. This CDR3 comprises 15 residues. Trimming cost V 6 bases and J 2 bases, with 16 bases left between them. DNA of the CDR3: TGTGCCAGCAGACGACCGGGACCCACTCAAGAGACCCAGTACTTC. Protein: CASRRPGPTQETQYF.

This clonotype was seen ten or more times. This CDR3 is CATKGLAGTPYYEQYF. The CDR3 nucleotides are TGCGCCACCAAGGGACTAGCGGGAACCCCATACTACGAGCAGTACTTC. The chain is built from TRBV10-2 and TRBJ2-7; 13 bases are shared with TRBD2. The CDR3 sequence is 16 residues long. CDR1 and CDR2 (germline): WSHSY, SAAADI. With V trimmed by 10 bases and J by 3 bases, 12 bases remained unmatched.

This clonotype was seen at least ten times. J is TRBJ2-7 and V is TRBV3-1; tentative D call: TRBD2 (6 bases). CDR3 length: 14 residues. Germline values: CDR1 LGHDT, CDR2 YNNKEL (reference sequence). V was clipped by 4 bases and J by 7 bases, with 17 bases between them. This chain's CDR3 is CASSLKGGSGEQYF. CDR3 nucleotides: TGTGCCAGCAGCCTAAAGGGAGGATCAGGGGAGCAGTACTTC.

This clonotype was found many times. The chain uses TRBV20-1 and TRBJ2-7; TRBD2 is a possible D gene (7 bases). V lost 6 bases and J 0 bases, leaving 21 bases between the germline ends. Germline V gene sequence: CDR1 DFQATT, CDR2 SNEGSKA (reference sequence). This CDR3 contains 16 residues. The CDR3 loop is CSAPRQERDYSYEQYF. In nucleotides, the CDR3 is TGCAGTGCCCCTCGACAGGAGAGGGACTACTCCTACGAGCAGTACTTC.

Note on this clonotype: At one boundary the junction diverges from the germline segment, which might be a read error. The chain carries TRBV3-1 and TRBJ2-7; no definite D call. Germline V lookup: CDR1 LGHDT, CDR2 YNNKEL (reference sequence). The CDR3 contains 13 residues. The CDR3 coding sequence is TGTGCCAACAGCCCTGCTTCCTCCTACGAGCAGTACTTC. It translates to CANSPASSYEQYF.

The J gene is TRBJ1-1, the V gene TRBV20-1, with D possibly matching TRBD1 (6 bases). This CDR3 is built from 16 residues. Germline V gene sequence: CDR1 DFQATT, CDR2 SNEGSKA (reference sequence). V shed 6 bases and J shed 4 bases, with 24 bases lying between them. The CDR3 bases are TGCAGTGCCCAGGACGGGAACAGAAGGGGGACCACTGAAGCTTTCTTT. It is translated as CSAQDGNRRGTTEAFF.

This clonotype occurred many times. This sequence joins TRBV2 and TRBJ1-4, with a possible D match to TRBD1 (5 bases). V was shortened by 6 bases and J by 3 bases, with 14 bases between the two germline ends. The CDR3 is 15 amino acids. CDR1 is SNHLY, CDR2 FYNNEI, per germline. DNA of the CDR3: TGTGCCAGCAGCTTTGGGGGAGGTCCTAATGAAAAACTGTTTTTT. Residues: CASSFGGGPNEKLFF.

This clonotype was counted many times. J is TRBJ1-4 and V is TRBV6-4; D uncertain. The germline gives CDR1 MRHNA, CDR2 SNTAGT. CDR3 length equals 13 residues. Trimming took off 6 bases at V and 8 bases at J, with 13 bases between the two ends. The CDR3 nucleotides read TGTGCCAGCAGCGTGATGTCGGGGGAAAAACTGTTTTTT. It yields the protein CASSVMSGEKLFF.

The table lists this clonotype with a count of one. This may be a read error: a much more frequent sequence differs by one nucleotide. It is likely a read error, because the conserved phenylalanine at the end of the CDR3 is missing. V and J are TRBV7-6 and TRBJ2-7; D is uncertain. Trimming removed 0 bases from V and 6 bases from J, with 6 bases in between. The CDR3 has 12 residues. The V gene's germline CDR1 is SGHVS and CDR2 FNYEAQ. CDR3 coding DNA: TGTGCCAGCAGCTTAGCCAGTAGCGAGCAGTACCTC. This encodes CASSLASSEQYL.

This chain links TRBV12-3 or TRBV12-4 with TRBJ2-2; TRBD2 matches 10 bases. V shed 6 bases, J shed 6 bases, and the junction held 10 bases outside the gene matches. CDR3 length: 16 amino acids. The CDR3 bases are TGTGCCAGCAGCTCTCCTAGCGGGAGAAGGCCCGGGGAGCTGTTTTTT. This encodes CASSSPSGRRPGELFF.

This clonotype was detected many times. The chain links TRBV11-2 to TRBJ2-5; TRBD2 aligns across 13 bases. J gave up 2 bases and V 2 bases, and 8 bases lay outside the gene matches. The CDR3 is 18 amino acids. The germline CDR1 and CDR2 sequences are SGHAT and FQNNGV. CDR3 sequence reads: CASSLSGLAGSRQETQYF. CDR3 nucleotides: TGTGCCAGCAGCTTATCGGGACTAGCGGGATCGAGGCAAGAGACCCAGTACTTC. Filled out from reference TRBV11-2 and TRBJ2-5, the complete variable domain reads EAGVAQSPRYKIIEKRQSVAFWCNPISGHATLYWYQQILGQGPKLLIQFQNNGVVDDSQLPKDRFSAERLKGVDSTLKIQPAKLEDSAVYLCASSLSGLAGSRQETQYFGPGTRLLVL.

The V call is TRBV6-6, the J call TRBJ2-1; D uncertain. The CDR3 spans 14 residues. CDR1 and CDR2 (germline): MNHNY, SVGAGI (reference sequence). Trimming removed 2 bases from V and 6 bases from J, with 11 bases in between. The CDR3 spells CASSYLDTANEQFF. In nucleotides, the CDR3 is TGTGCCAGCAGTTACCTCGACACGGCCAATGAGCAGTTCTTC.

On this clonotype: A much larger clone differs by one base, so this may be a read error. This rearrangement joins TRBV20-1 to TRBJ2-5; a possible D gene is TRBD1 (5 bases). The CDR3 loop spans 18 amino acids. Germline-derived CDR1 and CDR2 are DFQATT and SNEGSKA (reference sequence). Trimming pared 3 bases from V and 1 base from J, leaving 24 bases between. The CDR3 region is CSASDPWGQQEIQETQYF. CDR3 coding DNA: TGCAGTGCTAGCGACCCGTGGGGTCAACAGGAGATCCAAGAGACCCAGTACTTC.

V and J are TRBV7-2 and TRBJ2-2, with 8 nucleotides matching TRBD2. V lost 5 bases and J lost 6; bases outside the gene matches: 11. The CDR3 runs to 16 residues. The V gene's germline CDR1 is SGHTA and CDR2 FQGNSA. CDR3 DNA sequence: TGTGCCAGCAGCCGTAGCGGGGCGCACGATTCCGGGGAGCTGTTTTTT. Its translation is CASSRSGAHDSGELFF.

This clonotype was counted at least ten times. The J gene is TRBJ1-1, the V gene TRBV6-5; D is unclear. Trimming shortened V by 3 bases and J by 4 bases, and 9 bases separated the two germline ends. Germline V gives CDR1 MNHEY, CDR2 SVGAGI. The CDR3 has 13 amino acids. CDR3 protein: CASSYSVGTEAFF. As DNA, the CDR3 is TGTGCCAGCAGTTATTCCGTTGGCACTGAAGCTTTCTTT.

This clonotype showed up many times. The V call is TRBV7-2, the J call TRBJ1-6; 10 bases are a match to TRBD1. CDR1 is SGHTA, CDR2 FQGNSA, per germline. The V gene end was trimmed by 7 bases and the J gene end by 8 bases; junction bases not matched to a gene: 11. This CDR3 is 16 amino acids long. CDR3 amino acids: CASTLTGGGLDSPLHF. The CDR3 nucleotides are TGTGCCAGCACCCTGACAGGGGGCGGTTTGGATTCACCCCTCCACTTT.